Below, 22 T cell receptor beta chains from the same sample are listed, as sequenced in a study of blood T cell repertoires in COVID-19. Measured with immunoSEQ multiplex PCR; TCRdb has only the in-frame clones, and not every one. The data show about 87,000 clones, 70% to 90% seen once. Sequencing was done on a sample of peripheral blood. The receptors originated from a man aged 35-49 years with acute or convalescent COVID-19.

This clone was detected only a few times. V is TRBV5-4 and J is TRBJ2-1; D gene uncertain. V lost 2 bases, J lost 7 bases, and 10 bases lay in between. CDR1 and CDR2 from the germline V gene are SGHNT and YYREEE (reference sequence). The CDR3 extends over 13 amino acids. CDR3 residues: CASSFKSGNEQFF. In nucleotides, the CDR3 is TGTGCCAGCAGCTTTAAATCCGGGAATGAGCAGTTCTTC. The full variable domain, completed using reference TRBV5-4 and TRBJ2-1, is ETGVTQSPTHLIKTRGQQVTLRCSSQSGHNTVSWYQQALGQGPQFIFQYYREEENGRGNFPPRFSGLQFPNYSSELNVNALELDDSALYLCASSFKSGNEQFFGPGTRLTVL.

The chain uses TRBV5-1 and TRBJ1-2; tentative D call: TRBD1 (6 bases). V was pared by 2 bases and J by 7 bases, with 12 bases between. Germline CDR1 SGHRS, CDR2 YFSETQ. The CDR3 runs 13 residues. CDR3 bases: TGCGCCAGCAGCTTAAACAGGGATACTGGCTACACCTTC. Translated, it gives CASSLNRDTGYTF.

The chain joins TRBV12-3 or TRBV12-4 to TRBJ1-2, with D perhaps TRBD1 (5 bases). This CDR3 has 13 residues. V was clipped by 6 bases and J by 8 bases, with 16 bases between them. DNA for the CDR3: TGTGCCAGCAGCCCCGGGGGGACTAGCGGCTACACCTTC. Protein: CASSPGGTSGYTF.

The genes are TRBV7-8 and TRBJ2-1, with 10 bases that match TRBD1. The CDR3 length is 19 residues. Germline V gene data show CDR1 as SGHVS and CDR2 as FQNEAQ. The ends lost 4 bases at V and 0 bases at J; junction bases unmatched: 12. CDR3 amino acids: CASSSRDRGYGGSYNEQFF. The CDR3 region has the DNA TGTGCCAGCAGCTCCCGGGACAGGGGTTACGGGGGCTCCTACAATGAGCAGTTCTTC. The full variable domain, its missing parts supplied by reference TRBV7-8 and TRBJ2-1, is GAGVSQSPRYKVAKRGQDVALRCDPISGHVSLFWYQQALGQGPEFLTYFQNEAQLDKSGLPSDRFFAERPEGSVSTLKIQRTQQEDSAVYLCASSSRDRGYGGSYNEQFFGPGTRLTVL.

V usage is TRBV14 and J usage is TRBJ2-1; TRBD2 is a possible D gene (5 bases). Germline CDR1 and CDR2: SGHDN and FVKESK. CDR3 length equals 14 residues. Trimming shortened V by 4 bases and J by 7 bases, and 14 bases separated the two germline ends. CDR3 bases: TGTGCCAGCAGCCCGCGGGCTAGCACGAATGAGCAGTTCTTC. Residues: CASSPRASTNEQFF.

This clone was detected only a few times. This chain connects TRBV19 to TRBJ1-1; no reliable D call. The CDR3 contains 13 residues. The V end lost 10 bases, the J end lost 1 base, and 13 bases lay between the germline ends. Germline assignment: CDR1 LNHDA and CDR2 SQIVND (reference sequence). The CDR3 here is CATAETRNTEAFF. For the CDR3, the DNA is TGTGCCACCGCAGAGACAAGGAACACTGAAGCTTTCTTT.

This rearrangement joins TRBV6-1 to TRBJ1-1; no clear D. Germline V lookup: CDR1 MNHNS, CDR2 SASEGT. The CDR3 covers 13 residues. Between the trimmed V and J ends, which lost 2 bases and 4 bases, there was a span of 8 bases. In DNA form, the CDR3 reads TGTGCCAGCAGTGAAAATACGGGCACTGAAGCTTTCTTT. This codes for CASSENTGTEAFF.

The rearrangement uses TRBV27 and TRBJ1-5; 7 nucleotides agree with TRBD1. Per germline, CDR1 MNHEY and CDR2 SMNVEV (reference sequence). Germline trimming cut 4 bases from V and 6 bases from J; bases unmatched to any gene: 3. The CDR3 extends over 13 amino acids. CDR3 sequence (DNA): TGTGCCAGCAGTTCAACAGGGGTTCAGCCCCAGCATTTT. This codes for CASSSTGVQPQHF.

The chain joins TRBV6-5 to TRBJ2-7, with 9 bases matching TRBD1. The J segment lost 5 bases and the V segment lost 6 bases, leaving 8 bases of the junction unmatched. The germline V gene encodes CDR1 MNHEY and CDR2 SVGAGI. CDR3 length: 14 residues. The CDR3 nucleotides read TGTGCCAGCAGCCGGGACAGGGTCGTCAACGAGCAGTACTTC. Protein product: CASSRDRVVNEQYF.

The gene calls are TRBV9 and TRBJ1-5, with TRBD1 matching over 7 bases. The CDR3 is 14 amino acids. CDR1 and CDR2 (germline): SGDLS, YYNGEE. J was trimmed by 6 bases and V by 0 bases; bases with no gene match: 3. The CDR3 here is CASSVGTGAQPQHF. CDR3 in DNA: TGTGCCAGCAGCGTAGGTACAGGGGCTCAGCCCCAGCATTTT.

The CDR3 DNA reads TGTGCCACCAGTGATGCGGGGACCGCCGGGGAGCTGTTTTTT. This codes for CATSDAGTAGELFF. V and J are TRBV24-1 and TRBJ2-2, with TRBD2 as a possible D gene (6 bases). The germline V gene encodes CDR1 KGHDR and CDR2 SFDVKD. This CDR3 spans 14 amino acids. The V and J ends lost 3 bases and 6 bases respectively, with 10 bases between them.

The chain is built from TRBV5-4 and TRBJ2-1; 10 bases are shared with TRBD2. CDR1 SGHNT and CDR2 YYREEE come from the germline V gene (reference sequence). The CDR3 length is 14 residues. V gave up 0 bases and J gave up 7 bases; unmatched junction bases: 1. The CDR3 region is CASSLELAGNEQFF. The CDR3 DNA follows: TGTGCCAGCAGCTTGGAACTAGCGGGGAATGAGCAGTTCTTC. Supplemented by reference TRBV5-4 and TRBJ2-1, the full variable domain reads ETGVTQSPTHLIKTRGQQVTLRCSSQSGHNTVSWYQQALGQGPQFIFQYYREEENGRGNFPPRFSGLQFPNYSSELNVNALELDDSALYLCASSLELAGNEQFFGPGTRLTVL.

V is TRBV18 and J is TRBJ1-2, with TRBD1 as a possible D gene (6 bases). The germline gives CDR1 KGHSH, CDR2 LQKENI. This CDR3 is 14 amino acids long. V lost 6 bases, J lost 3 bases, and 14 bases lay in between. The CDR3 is CASSPRGADYGYTF. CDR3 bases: TGTGCCAGCTCCCCTCGGGGGGCGGACTATGGCTACACCTTC.

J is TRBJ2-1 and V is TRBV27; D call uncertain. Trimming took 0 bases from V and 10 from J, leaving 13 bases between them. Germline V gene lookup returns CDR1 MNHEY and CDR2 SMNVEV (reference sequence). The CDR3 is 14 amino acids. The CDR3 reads CASSLSTVWIEQFF. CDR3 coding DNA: TGTGCCAGCAGTTTATCCACAGTGTGGATCGAGCAGTTCTTC.

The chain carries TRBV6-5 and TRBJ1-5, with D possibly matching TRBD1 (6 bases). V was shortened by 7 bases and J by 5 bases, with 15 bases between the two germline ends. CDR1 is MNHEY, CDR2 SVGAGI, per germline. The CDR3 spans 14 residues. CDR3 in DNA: TGTGCCAGCAAGGCCGGACAGACCCATCAGCCCCAGCATTTT. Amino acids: CASKAGQTHQPQHF.

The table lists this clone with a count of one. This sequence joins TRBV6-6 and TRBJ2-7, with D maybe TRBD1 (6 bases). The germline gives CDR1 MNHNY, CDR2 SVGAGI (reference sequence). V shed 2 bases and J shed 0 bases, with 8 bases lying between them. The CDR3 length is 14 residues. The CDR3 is CASSYAGASYEQYF. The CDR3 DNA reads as TGTGCCAGCAGTTACGCAGGGGCCTCCTACGAGCAGTACTTC.

This CDR3 is CASSLAETYEQYF. CDR3 coding DNA: TGTGCCAGCAGTTTAGCGGAAACCTACGAGCAGTACTTC. The V and J genes are TRBV27 and TRBJ2-7, with D hard to call. This CDR3 spans 13 amino acids. Germline CDR1 and CDR2: MNHEY and SMNVEV (reference sequence). V shed 2 bases and J shed 2 bases, with 7 bases lying between them.

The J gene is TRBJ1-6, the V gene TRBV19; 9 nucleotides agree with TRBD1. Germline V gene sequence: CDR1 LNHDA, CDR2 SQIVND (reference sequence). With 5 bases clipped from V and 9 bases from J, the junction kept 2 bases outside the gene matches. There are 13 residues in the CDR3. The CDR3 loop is CASSGDRASPLHF. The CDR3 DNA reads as TGTGCCAGTAGTGGGGACAGGGCTTCACCCCTCCACTTT.

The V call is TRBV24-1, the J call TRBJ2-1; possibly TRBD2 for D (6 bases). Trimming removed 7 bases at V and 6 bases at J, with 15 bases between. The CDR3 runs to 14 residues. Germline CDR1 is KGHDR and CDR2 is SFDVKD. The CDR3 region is CATSGTSSLNEQFF. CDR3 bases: TGTGCCACCAGCGGGACTTCCTCTCTCAATGAGCAGTTCTTC.

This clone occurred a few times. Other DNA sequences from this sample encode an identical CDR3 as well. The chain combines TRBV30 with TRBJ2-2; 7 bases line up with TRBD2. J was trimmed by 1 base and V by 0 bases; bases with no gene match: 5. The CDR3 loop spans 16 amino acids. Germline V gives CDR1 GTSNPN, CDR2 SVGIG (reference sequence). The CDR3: CAWSVRSGVNTGELFF. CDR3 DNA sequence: TGTGCCTGGAGTGTACGGAGCGGGGTGAACACCGGGGAGCTGTTTTTT. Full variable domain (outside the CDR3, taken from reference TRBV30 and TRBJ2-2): SQTIHQWPATLVQPVGSPLSLECTVEGTSNPNLYWYRQAAGRGLQLLFYSVGIGQISSEVPQNLSASRPQDRQFILSSKKLLLSDSGFYLCAWSVRSGVNTGELFFGEGSRLTVL.

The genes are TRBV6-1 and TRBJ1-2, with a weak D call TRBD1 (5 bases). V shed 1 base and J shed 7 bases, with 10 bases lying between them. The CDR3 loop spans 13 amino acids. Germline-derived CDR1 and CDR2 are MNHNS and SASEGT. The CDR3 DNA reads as TGTGCCAGCAGTGAAGAACGGGGGGTTGGCTACACCTTC. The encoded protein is CASSEERGVGYTF.

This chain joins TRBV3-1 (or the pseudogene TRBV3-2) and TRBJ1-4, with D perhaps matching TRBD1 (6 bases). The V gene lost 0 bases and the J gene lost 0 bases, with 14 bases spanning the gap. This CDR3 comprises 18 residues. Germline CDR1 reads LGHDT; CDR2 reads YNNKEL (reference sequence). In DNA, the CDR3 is TGTGCCAGCAGCCAAGACGGGGGGACATTTGCAACTAATGAAAAACTGTTTTTT. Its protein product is CASSQDGGTFATNEKLFF.